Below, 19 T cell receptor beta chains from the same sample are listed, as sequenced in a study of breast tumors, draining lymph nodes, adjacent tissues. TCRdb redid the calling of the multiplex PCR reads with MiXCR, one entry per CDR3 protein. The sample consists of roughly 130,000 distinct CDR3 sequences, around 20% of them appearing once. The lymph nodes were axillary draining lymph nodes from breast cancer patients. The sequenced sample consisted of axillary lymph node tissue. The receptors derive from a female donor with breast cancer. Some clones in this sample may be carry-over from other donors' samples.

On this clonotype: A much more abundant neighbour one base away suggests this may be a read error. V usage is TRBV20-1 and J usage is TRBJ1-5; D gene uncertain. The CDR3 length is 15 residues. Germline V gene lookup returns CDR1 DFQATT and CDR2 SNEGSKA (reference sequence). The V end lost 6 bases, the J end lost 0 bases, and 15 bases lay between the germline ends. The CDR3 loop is CSAPNMNYSNQPQHF. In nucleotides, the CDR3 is TGCAGTGCCCCAAACATGAACTATAGCAATCAGCCCCAGCATTTT.

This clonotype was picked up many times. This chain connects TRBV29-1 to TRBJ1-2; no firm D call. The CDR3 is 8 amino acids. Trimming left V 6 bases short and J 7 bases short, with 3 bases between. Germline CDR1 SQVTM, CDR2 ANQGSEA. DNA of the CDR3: TGCAGCGTGAGTGGCTACACCTTC. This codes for CSVSGYTF.

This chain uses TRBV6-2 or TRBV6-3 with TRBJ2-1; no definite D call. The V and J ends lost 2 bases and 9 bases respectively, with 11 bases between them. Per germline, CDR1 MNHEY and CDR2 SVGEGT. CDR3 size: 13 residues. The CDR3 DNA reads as TGTGCCAGCAGTTACGATGTTGCGGTTGAGCAGTTCTTC. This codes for CASSYDVAVEQFF.

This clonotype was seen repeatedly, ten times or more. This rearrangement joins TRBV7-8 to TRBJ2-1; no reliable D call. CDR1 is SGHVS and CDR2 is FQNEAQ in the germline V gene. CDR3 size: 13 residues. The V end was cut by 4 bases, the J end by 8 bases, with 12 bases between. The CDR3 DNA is TGTGCCAGCAGCTACAATATCCGGGATGAGCAGTTCTTC. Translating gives CASSYNIRDEQFF.

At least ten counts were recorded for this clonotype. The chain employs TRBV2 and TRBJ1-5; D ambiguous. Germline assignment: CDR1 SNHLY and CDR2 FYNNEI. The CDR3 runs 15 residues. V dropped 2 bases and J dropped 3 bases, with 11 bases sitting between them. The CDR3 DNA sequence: TGTGCCAGCAGTGAAAAAAGGCAGCTCAATCAGCCCCAGCATTTT. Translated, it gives CASSEKRQLNQPQHF.

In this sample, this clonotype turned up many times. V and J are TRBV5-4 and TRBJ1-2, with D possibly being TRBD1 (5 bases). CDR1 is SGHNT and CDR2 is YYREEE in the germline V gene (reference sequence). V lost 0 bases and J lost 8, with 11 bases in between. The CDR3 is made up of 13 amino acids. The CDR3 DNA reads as TGTGCCAGCAGCTTGGACGGGGCGGGGGGCTACACCTTC. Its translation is CASSLDGAGGYTF. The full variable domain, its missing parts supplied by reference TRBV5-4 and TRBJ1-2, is ETGVTQSPTHLIKTRGQQVTLRCSSQSGHNTVSWYQQALGQGPQFIFQYYREEENGRGNFPPRFSGLQFPNYSSELNVNALELDDSALYLCASSLDGAGGYTFGSGTRLTVV.

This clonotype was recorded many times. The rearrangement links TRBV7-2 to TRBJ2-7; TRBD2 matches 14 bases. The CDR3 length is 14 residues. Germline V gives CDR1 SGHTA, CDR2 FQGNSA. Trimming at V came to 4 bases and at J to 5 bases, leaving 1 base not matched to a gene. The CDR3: CASSWGLAGDEQYF. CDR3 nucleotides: TGTGCCAGCAGCTGGGGACTAGCGGGAGACGAGCAGTACTTC.

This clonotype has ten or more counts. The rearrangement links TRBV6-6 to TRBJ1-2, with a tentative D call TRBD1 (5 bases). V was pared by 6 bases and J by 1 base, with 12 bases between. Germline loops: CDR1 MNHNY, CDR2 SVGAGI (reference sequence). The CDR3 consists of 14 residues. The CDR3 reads CASRPGTYNYGYTF. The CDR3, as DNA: TGTGCCAGCAGGCCCGGGACCTATAACTATGGCTACACCTTC.

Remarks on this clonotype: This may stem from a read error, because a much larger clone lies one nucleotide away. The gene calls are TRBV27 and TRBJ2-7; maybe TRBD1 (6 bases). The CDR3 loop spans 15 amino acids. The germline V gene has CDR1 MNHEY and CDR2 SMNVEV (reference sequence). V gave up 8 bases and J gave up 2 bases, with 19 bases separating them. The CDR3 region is CASGPLDRTPYEQYF. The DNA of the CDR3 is TGTGCCAGCGGCCCTCTTGACAGGACCCCCTACGAGCAGTACTTC.

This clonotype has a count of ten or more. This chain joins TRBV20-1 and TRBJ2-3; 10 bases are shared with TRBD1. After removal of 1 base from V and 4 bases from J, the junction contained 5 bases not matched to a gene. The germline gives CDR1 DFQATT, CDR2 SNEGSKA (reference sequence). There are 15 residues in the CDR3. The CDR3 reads CSARGQGARADTQYF. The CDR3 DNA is TGCAGTGCTAGAGGACAGGGGGCGCGCGCAGATACGCAGTATTTT.

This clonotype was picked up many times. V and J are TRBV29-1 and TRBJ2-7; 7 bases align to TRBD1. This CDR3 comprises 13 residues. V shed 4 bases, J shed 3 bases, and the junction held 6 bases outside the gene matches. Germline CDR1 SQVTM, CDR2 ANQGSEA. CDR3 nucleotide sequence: TGCAGCGTTGGGGACAGCTGGGACTACGAGCAGTACTTC. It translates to CSVGDSWDYEQYF.

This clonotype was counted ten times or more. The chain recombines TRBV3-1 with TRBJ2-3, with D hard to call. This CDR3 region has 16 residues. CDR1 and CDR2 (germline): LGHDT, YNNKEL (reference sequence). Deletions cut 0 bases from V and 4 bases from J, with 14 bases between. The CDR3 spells CASSQDSPPGPDTQYF. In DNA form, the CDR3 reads TGTGCCAGCAGCCAAGACTCTCCACCCGGTCCAGATACGCAGTATTTT.

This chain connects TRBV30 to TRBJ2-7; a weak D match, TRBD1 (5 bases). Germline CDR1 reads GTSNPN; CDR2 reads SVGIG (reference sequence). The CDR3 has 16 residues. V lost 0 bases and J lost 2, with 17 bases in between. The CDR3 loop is CAWSVRPGRDTYEQYF. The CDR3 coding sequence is TGTGCCTGGAGTGTACGCCCGGGCAGGGATACCTACGAGCAGTACTTC.

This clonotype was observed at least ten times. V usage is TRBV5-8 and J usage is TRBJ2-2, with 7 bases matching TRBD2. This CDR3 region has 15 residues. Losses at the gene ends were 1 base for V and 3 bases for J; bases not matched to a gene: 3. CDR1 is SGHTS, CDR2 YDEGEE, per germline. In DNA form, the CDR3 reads TGTGCCAGCAGCTTGCGGCTAGCGGACACCGGGGAGCTGTTTTTT. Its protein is CASSLRLADTGELFF.

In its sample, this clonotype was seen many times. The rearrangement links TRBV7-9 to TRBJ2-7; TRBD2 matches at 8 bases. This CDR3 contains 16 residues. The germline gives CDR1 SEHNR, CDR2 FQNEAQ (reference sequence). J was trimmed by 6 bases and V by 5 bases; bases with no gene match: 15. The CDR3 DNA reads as TGTGCCAGCAGCCCGGGGGGGGGGACGGGACGCGTCGAGCAGTACTTC. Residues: CASSPGGGTGRVEQYF.

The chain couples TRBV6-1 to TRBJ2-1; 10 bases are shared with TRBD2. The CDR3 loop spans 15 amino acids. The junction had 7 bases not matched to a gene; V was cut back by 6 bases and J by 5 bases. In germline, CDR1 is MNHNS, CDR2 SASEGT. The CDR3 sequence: CASSASGRLDNEQFF. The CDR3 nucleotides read TGTGCCAGCAGCGCTAGCGGGAGATTGGACAATGAGCAGTTCTTC.

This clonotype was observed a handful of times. The CDR3 loop reads CASSTGTGTGIQYF. The CDR3 DNA sequence: TGTGCCAGCAGTACCGGGACAGGGACTGGCATTCAGTACTTC. V is TRBV27 and J is TRBJ2-4; TRBD1 agrees at 9 bases. The CDR3 runs to 14 residues. CDR1 and CDR2 from the germline V gene are MNHEY and SMNVEV (reference sequence). Trimming took 5 bases from V and 9 from J; bases not matched to a gene: 8.

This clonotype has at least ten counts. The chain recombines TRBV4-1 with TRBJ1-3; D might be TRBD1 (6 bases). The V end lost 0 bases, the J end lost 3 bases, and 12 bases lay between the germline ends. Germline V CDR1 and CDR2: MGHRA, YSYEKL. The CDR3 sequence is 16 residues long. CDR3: CASSQEFRGIGNTIYF. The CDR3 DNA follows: TGCGCCAGCAGCCAAGAATTCAGGGGAATTGGAAACACCATATATTTT.

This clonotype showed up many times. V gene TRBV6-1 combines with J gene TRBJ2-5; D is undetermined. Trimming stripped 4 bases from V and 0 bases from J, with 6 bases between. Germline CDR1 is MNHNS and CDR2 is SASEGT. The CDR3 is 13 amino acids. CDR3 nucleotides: TGTGCCAGCAGTGGGACCTACCAAGAGACCCAGTACTTC. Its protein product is CASSGTYQETQYF.